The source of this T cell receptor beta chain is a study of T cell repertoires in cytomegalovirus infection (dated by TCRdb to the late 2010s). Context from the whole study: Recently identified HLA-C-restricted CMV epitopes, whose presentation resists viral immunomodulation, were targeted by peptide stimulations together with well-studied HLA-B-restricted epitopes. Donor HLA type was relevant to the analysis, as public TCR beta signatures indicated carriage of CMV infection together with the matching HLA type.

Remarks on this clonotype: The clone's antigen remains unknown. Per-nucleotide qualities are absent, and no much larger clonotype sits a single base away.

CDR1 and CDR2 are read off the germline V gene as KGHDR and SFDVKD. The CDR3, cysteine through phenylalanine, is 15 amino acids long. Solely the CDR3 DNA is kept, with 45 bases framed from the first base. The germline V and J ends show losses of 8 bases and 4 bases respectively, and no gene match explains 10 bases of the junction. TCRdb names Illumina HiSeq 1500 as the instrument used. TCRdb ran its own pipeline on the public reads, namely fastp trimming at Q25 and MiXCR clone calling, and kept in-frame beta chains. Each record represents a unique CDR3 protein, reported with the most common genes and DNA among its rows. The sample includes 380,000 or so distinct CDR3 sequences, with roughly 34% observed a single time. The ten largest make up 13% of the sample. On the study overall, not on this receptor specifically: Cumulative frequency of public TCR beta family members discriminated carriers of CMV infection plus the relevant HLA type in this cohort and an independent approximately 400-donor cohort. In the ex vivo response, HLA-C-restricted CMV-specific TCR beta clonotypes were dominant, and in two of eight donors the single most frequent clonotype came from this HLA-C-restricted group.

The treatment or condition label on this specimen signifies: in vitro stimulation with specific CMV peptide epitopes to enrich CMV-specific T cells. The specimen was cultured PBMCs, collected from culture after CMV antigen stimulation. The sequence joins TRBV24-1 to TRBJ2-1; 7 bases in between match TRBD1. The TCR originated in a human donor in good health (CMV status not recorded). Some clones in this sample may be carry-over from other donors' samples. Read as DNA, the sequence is TGTGCCACCACCTCGGGGACAGAAGCTTACAATGAGCAGTTCTTC. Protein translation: CATTSGTEAYNEQFF.